The clone carrying this TCR beta chain was counted only a few times. V was trimmed by 3 bases and J by 1 base, leaving 9 bases between them. This CDR3 region has 14 residues. Per the germline V gene, CDR1 is SGHTA and CDR2 is FQGNSA. The source of the sample is a study of CD8+ T cells in alopecia areata. The treatment was: oral pan-JAK inhibitor, 5-10 mg twice daily. RNA, once extracted, was reverse transcribed into cDNA for use as the sequencing template. Assay: immunoSEQ multiplex PCR; the TCRdb copy retains only in-frame clones and omits some. This table has 200,000 to 250,000 clones, approximately 67% appearing once.

This specimen was CD4+ T cells sorted from blood, taken at week 44, from a patient treated with tofacitinib. The TCR sequence derives from a human donor with alopecia areata. The chain uses TRBV7-2 and TRBJ1-1, with D tentatively TRBD1 (5 bases). The CDR3 nucleotides are TGTGCCAGCAGCTTTGCAGGGCAGAACACTGAAGCTTTCTTT. Encoded protein: CASSFAGQNTEAFF.